Following are 26 T cell receptor beta chains from one sample sequenced in a study of monozygotic twins with inflammatory bowel disease. TCRdb re-called the 5' RACE reads; one entry per CDR3 protein, DNA not given. This sample's clone table lists more than 100,000 distinct CDR3 sequences. The sequenced sample was blood. The receptors were sampled from a human donor with ulcerative colitis or Crohn's disease, or a healthy co-twin of an affected twin (not recorded which).

The V and J genes are TRBV6-5 and TRBJ2-1; TCRdb's D call, TRBD2, is unchecked because there is no DNA. Germline V gives CDR1 MNHEY, CDR2 SVGAGI. This CDR3 comprises 17 residues. CDR3 in amino acids: CASSYSLLAGGPNEQFF.

The J gene is TRBJ2-5, the V gene TRBV5-1; the D gene TCRdb calls, TRBD1, cannot be checked with no DNA. Germline CDR1 reads SGHRS; CDR2 reads YFSETQ. There are 13 residues in the CDR3. This CDR3 reads CASQGELLLPQYF.

This chain links TRBV20-1 with TRBJ1-5; the D call from TCRdb, TRBD1, cannot be confirmed without DNA. CDR1 DFQATT and CDR2 SNEGSKA come from the germline V gene (reference sequence). The CDR3 consists of 15 residues. This CDR3 reads CSARTGDRPNQPQHF.

The genes are TRBV28 and TRBJ1-4; TCRdb's D gene call, TRBD1, goes unchecked for lack of DNA. This CDR3 spans 15 amino acids. Germline V gene data show CDR1 as MDHEN and CDR2 as SYDVKM. CDR3 amino acids: CASSAMTGRGEKLFF.

The chain uses TRBV5-1 and TRBJ2-7; TCRdb gives TRBD1 as the D gene, but with no DNA this cannot be confirmed. The CDR3 extends over 14 amino acids. Per the germline V gene, CDR1 is SGHRS and CDR2 is YFSETQ. CDR3 in amino acids: CASSAPGNPYEQYF.

The V call is TRBV7-2, the J call TRBJ1-3. Germline CDR1 is SGHTA and CDR2 is FQGNSA. CDR3 length equals 14 residues. The CDR3 sequence is CASSRESSGNTIYF.

The chain combines TRBV18 with TRBJ2-2; TCRdb proposes TRBD1, but this gene call is untestable without DNA. Germline lookup yields CDR1 KGHSH and CDR2 LQKENI. CDR3 length: 15 amino acids. CDR3 loop: CASSPTALNTGELFF.

This chain links TRBV5-6 with TRBJ2-7; the TCRdb D gene call, TRBD2, has no DNA to confirm it. This CDR3 is built from 15 residues. Germline V gives CDR1 SGHDT, CDR2 YYEEEE. This CDR3 reads CASDAGGSSSYEQYF.

This chain connects TRBV15 to TRBJ2-1; TCRdb returns TRBD2, unconfirmable since there is no DNA. CDR1 LNHNV and CDR2 YYDKDF come from the germline V gene (reference sequence). The CDR3 is made up of 14 amino acids. CDR3 residues: CAASSGGGRGEQFF.

CDR3 sequence reads: CSASTAGDSNQPQHF. The chain combines TRBV29-1 with TRBJ1-5. CDR1 is SQVTM and CDR2 is ANQGSEA in the germline V gene. The length of the CDR3 is 15 residues.

The chain is built from TRBV9 and TRBJ2-5; absent DNA, TCRdb's TRBD1 call cannot be checked. CDR3 size: 16 residues. The germline V gene has CDR1 SGDLS and CDR2 YYNGEE. CDR3 region: CASSGPRTGQQETQYF.

This chain joins TRBV7-2 and TRBJ1-5. The CDR3 length is 14 residues. From germline, CDR1 is SGHTA and CDR2 FQGNSA. The CDR3 loop is CASSLGISNQPQHF.

The CDR3 loop is CASSLQNTDTQYF. This chain joins TRBV7-7 and TRBJ2-3. The CDR3 consists of 13 residues. Germline V gives CDR1 SSHAT, CDR2 FNYEAQ (reference sequence).

The chain combines TRBV20-1 with TRBJ2-1. Germline V lookup: CDR1 DFQATT, CDR2 SNEGSKA (reference sequence). This CDR3 region has 15 residues. The CDR3 spells CSASYRYLSYNEQFF.

The chain links TRBV6-2 or TRBV6-3 to TRBJ2-7; absent DNA, TCRdb's TRBD2 call cannot be checked. Germline V gene lookup returns CDR1 MNHEY and CDR2 SVGEGT. The CDR3 sequence is 13 residues long. CDR3 sequence reads: CASLAGTTYEQYF.

The chain is built from TRBV7-2 and TRBJ2-3; TCRdb proposes TRBD1, but this gene call is untestable without DNA. Germline V gene sequence: CDR1 SGHTA, CDR2 FQGNSA. This CDR3 has 15 amino acids. The CDR3 reads CASSQDGGAPHTQYF.

This chain connects TRBV5-1 to TRBJ2-2; the D call from TCRdb, TRBD1, cannot be confirmed without DNA. Per the germline V gene, CDR1 is SGHRS and CDR2 is YFSETQ. The length of the CDR3 is 17 residues. The CDR3 protein is CASSLAPGRPNTGELFF.

The J gene is TRBJ2-7, the V gene TRBV7-2. The CDR3 spans 16 residues. CDR1 and CDR2 (germline): SGHTA, FQGNSA. The CDR3 protein is CASSLALRGGSYEQYF.

The V call is TRBV7-2, the J call TRBJ2-7; the D gene TCRdb calls, TRBD2, cannot be checked with no DNA. The CDR3 is 17 amino acids. The germline V gene encodes CDR1 SGHTA and CDR2 FQGNSA. CDR3 loop: CASARTVAEVYSYEQYF. Full variable domain (rest looked up from reference TRBV7-2 and TRBJ2-7): GAGVSQSPSNKVTEKGKDVELRCDPISGHTALYWYRQSLGQGLEFLIYFQGNSAPDKSGLPSDRFSAERTGGSVSTLTIQRTQQEDSAVYLCASARTVAEVYSYEQYFGPGTRLTVT.

The V and J genes are TRBV28 and TRBJ2-7. The CDR3 consists of 12 residues. Germline V gene sequence: CDR1 MDHEN, CDR2 SYDVKM. The CDR3: CASSLKGFEQYF.

CDR3 in amino acids: CASTLRDTAKNIQYF. V is TRBV19 and J is TRBJ2-4; TCRdb picks TRBD1, but there is no DNA to check that call. Germline V gene data show CDR1 as LNHDA and CDR2 as SQIVND (reference sequence). This CDR3 spans 15 amino acids. Full variable domain (rest looked up from reference TRBV19 and TRBJ2-4): DGGITQSPKYLFRKEGQNVTLSCEQNLNHDAMYWYRQDPGQGLRLIYYSQIVNDFQKGDIAEGYSVSREKKESFPLTVTSAQKNPTAFYLCASTLRDTAKNIQYFGAGTRLSVL.

The chain carries TRBV10-3 and TRBJ1-2; the TCRdb D gene call, TRBD1, has no DNA to confirm it. CDR3 size: 14 residues. Germline CDR1 ENHRY, CDR2 SYGVKD. CDR3 sequence: CAISVTGSGYGYTF.

The rearrangement joins TRBV27 to TRBJ2-2. This CDR3 has 16 amino acids. In germline, CDR1 is MNHEY, CDR2 SMNVEV (reference sequence). The chain's CDR3 is CASSMVGTTNTGELFF.

This chain connects TRBV20-1 to TRBJ2-5; TCRdb names TRBD1, which stays unverified in the absence of DNA. Germline assignment: CDR1 DFQATT and CDR2 SNEGSKA (reference sequence). CDR3 length: 13 amino acids. CDR3 amino acids: CSARDLGAVTQYF.

This chain uses TRBV7-9 with TRBJ2-7; TCRdb's D gene call, TRBD1, goes unchecked for lack of DNA. Germline CDR1 is SEHNR and CDR2 is FQNEAQ (reference sequence). The CDR3 extends over 15 amino acids. The CDR3 sequence is CASSLVEYRVTEQYF. Full variable domain (outside the CDR3, taken from reference TRBV7-9 and TRBJ2-7): DTGVSQNPRHKITKRGQNVTFRCDPISEHNRLYWYRQTLGQGPEFLTYFQNEAQLEKSRLLSDRFSAERPKGSFSTLEIQRTEQGDSAMYLCASSLVEYRVTEQYFGPGTRLTVT.

This rearrangement joins TRBV20-1 to TRBJ2-1; the D call of TRBD1 rests on TCRdb alone, since no DNA is present to check it. Germline V gene sequence: CDR1 DFQATT, CDR2 SNEGSKA (reference sequence). The CDR3 extends over 18 amino acids. The CDR3 here is CSAGDGGLGRGLYNEQFF.